This section outlines one T cell receptor (beta chain) sequence together with its context. These data originate in a study of cytotoxic CD8 clonotypes in ibrutinib-treated CLL. Study details: Collecting the response samples happened after a median approximately twelve months of treatment, with a range of 6 to 36.

The targeted sequencing depth was 1 in 200,000 to 1 in 1 million T cells. Profiling relied on immunoSEQ multiplex PCR, and the TCRdb table lists in-frame clones only, not all of them. This table has approximately 320,000 clones, 60% to 80% appearing once. The V end lost 5 bases, the J end lost 3 bases, and 12 bases lay between the germline ends. This CDR3 comprises 14 residues. Germline V gene sequence: CDR1 LGHNT, CDR2 FRNRAP. The V call is TRBV12-5, the J call TRBJ2-3; TRBD1 is a possible D gene (6 bases). The source of this sequence is a human donor with chronic lymphocytic leukemia. This specimen consisted of PBMCs, obtained after 36 months of ibrutinib treatment. The CDR3 bases are TGTGCTAGTGGTCCGCCAGGACAGACAGATACGCAGTATTTT. Protein product: CASGPPGQTDTQYF.